These 32 T cell receptor beta chains were sequenced from one sample in a study of blood T cell repertoires in COVID-19. Assay: immunoSEQ multiplex PCR; the TCRdb copy retains only in-frame clones and omits some. The data show approximately 74,000 clones, around nine tenths seen once. The sequenced sample was peripheral blood. Every receptor here comes from a woman in her sixties or seventies with acute or convalescent COVID-19.

The CDR3 protein is CASSGQGDTEAFF. As DNA, the CDR3 is TGTGCCAGTAGCGGACAGGGGGACACTGAAGCTTTCTTT. This chain links TRBV19 with TRBJ1-1, with 10 nucleotides matching TRBD1. Germline loops: CDR1 LNHDA, CDR2 SQIVND (reference sequence). The CDR3 contains 13 residues. The V gene end was trimmed by 6 bases and the J gene end by 3 bases; junction bases not matched to a gene: 1. The full variable domain, completed using reference TRBV19 and TRBJ1-1, is DGGITQSPKYLFRKEGQNVTLSCEQNLNHDAMYWYRQDPGQGLRLIYYSQIVNDFQKGDIAEGYSVSREKKESFPLTVTSAQKNPTAFYLCASSGQGDTEAFFGQGTRLTVV.

V and J are TRBV7-8 and TRBJ1-3; D uncertain. This CDR3 is built from 17 residues. Germline V gene lookup returns CDR1 SGHVS and CDR2 FQNEAQ. Trimming pared 0 bases from V and 7 bases from J, leaving 19 bases between. CDR3 DNA: TGTGCCAGCAGCTTAGCCCCGGGTGGAGTAGGCCCCAACACCATATATTTT. Its protein product is CASSLAPGGVGPNTIYF.

The CDR3 protein is CASSQSFYEQYF. The CDR3 DNA reads TGTGCCAGCAGCCAGTCTTTCTACGAGCAGTACTTC. The chain joins TRBV3-1 (or the pseudogene TRBV3-2) to TRBJ2-7; the D is unclear. CDR3 size: 12 residues. V lost 3 bases and J lost 3, with 6 bases in between. Germline lookup yields CDR1 LGHDT and CDR2 YNNKEL (reference sequence).

The V gene is TRBV21-1, the J gene TRBJ2-7; the table's D call, TRBD1, was not checked against the DNA. TRBV21-1 represents a pseudogene. The CDR3 is 17 residues long. The CDR3 spells CASSQRDTGTSSYEQYF. The CDR3 region has the DNA TGTGCCAGCAGCCAAAGGGATACCGGGACAAGTTCCTACGAGCAGTACTTC.

The V call is TRBV5-1, the J call TRBJ2-1, with 9 nucleotides matching TRBD2. J gave up 6 bases and V 4 bases, and 5 bases lay outside the gene matches. CDR1 is SGHRS, CDR2 YFSETQ, per germline. The CDR3 extends over 14 amino acids. CDR3 in DNA: TGCGCCAGCAGCCCGGGACTAGCTGGCAATGAGCAGTTCTTC. It translates to CASSPGLAGNEQFF.

The genes are TRBV7-3 and TRBJ2-3, with a possible D match to TRBD2 (6 bases). The CDR3 covers 16 residues. The ends were cut back, 1 base at V and 5 bases at J, with 16 bases in the middle. The germline CDR1 and CDR2 sequences are SGHTA and FQGTGA. The CDR3 reads CASSLISGRFRDTQYF. The DNA of the CDR3 is TGTGCCAGCAGCTTAATCTCAGGGAGGTTCAGAGATACGCAGTATTTT.

This sequence joins TRBV2 and TRBJ2-4; 12 bases are a match to TRBD2. The J segment lost 0 bases and the V segment lost 6 bases, leaving 3 bases of the junction unmatched. In germline, CDR1 is SNHLY, CDR2 FYNNEI. The CDR3 spans 16 residues. CDR3 in amino acids: CASSGLAGLAKNIQYF. The CDR3 DNA sequence: TGTGCCAGCAGCGGACTAGCGGGACTAGCCAAAAACATTCAGTACTTC.

The V call is TRBV20-1, the J call TRBJ1-2; D gene ambiguous. Germline CDR1 is DFQATT and CDR2 is SNEGSKA (reference sequence). The CDR3 consists of 13 residues. Trimming took off 3 bases at V and 5 bases at J, with 13 bases between the two ends. DNA for the CDR3: TGCAGTGCTAGTGTTGTTGACGGGTATGGCTACACCTTC. Its protein is CSASVVDGYGYTF.

The genes are TRBV12-3 or TRBV12-4 and TRBJ1-1; D not certain. CDR3 length: 13 amino acids. Trimming stripped 2 bases from V and 1 base from J, with 5 bases between. The CDR3 protein is CASSLYRNTEAFF. The CDR3 DNA follows: TGTGCCAGCAGTTTATACAGGAACACTGAAGCTTTCTTT.

V is TRBV7-2 and J is TRBJ1-1, with D possibly being TRBD1 (6 bases). CDR1 and CDR2 (germline): SGHTA, FQGNSA. The CDR3 loop spans 15 amino acids. The ends were cut back, 5 bases at V and 2 bases at J, with 15 bases in the middle. The CDR3 DNA reads TGTGCCAGCAGCCCAGGGGCAGGGCCTAACACTGAAGCTTTCTTT. This sequence encodes CASSPGAGPNTEAFF.

The chain carries TRBV7-9 and TRBJ2-5; 9 bases are shared with TRBD2. Germline V gives CDR1 SEHNR, CDR2 FQNEAQ (reference sequence). V lost 3 bases to trimming and J lost 5 bases; unmatched junction nucleotides: 4. The CDR3 spans 14 residues. The CDR3 bases are TGTGCCAGCAGCTTGGCGGGGGGGCTGGAGACCCAGTACTTC. As protein: CASSLAGGLETQYF.

V is TRBV7-7 and J is TRBJ1-1; maybe TRBD1 (6 bases). Germline loops: CDR1 SSHAT, CDR2 FNYEAQ (reference sequence). The ends were cut back, 6 bases at V and 7 bases at J, with 12 bases in the middle. The CDR3 runs 12 residues. CDR3 loop: CASSYRVGEAFF. In DNA form, the CDR3 reads TGTGCCAGCAGTTACAGGGTTGGTGAAGCTTTCTTT.

V usage is TRBV30 and J usage is TRBJ1-2; D unresolved. This CDR3 is 11 amino acids long. Per germline, CDR1 GTSNPN and CDR2 SVGIG (reference sequence). Deletions cut 3 bases from V and 2 bases from J, with 4 bases between. CDR3 sequence (DNA): TGTGCCTGGAGCCTCAACTATGGCTACACCTTC. Translating gives CAWSLNYGYTF.

This clone has only one observation. This chain links TRBV28 with TRBJ1-6, with 9 positions matching TRBD1. The CDR3 length is 15 residues. J was trimmed by 8 bases and V by 7 bases; bases with no gene match: 9. From germline, CDR1 is MDHEN and CDR2 SYDVKM. The CDR3 region has the DNA TGTGCCAGCACCCCTGGGGGACAGGGTTATTCACCCCTCCACTTT. This gives the protein CASTPGGQGYSPLHF.

The chain couples TRBV7-2 to TRBJ2-3; D possibly corresponds to TRBD2 (6 bases). The CDR3 has 15 amino acids. Germline V gene lookup returns CDR1 SGHTA and CDR2 FQGNSA. V was clipped by 3 bases and J by 8 bases, with 18 bases between them. The CDR3 DNA is TGTGCCAGCAGCTTCAGACAGATGGAGGGTGTTACGCAGTATTTT. It yields the protein CASSFRQMEGVTQYF.

J is TRBJ2-1 and V is TRBV9; D possibly corresponds to TRBD2 (6 bases). This CDR3 is 15 amino acids long. V lost 4 bases to trimming and J lost 4 bases, with 15 bases between them. The V gene's germline CDR1 is SGDLS and CDR2 YYNGEE. The CDR3 DNA reads as TGTGCCAGCAGCAAAACGGGGGTCGTGTACAATGAGCAGTTCTTC. It translates to CASSKTGVVYNEQFF.

The chain has TRBV7-2 and TRBJ1-5, with 7 bases aligning to TRBD1. V lost 3 bases, J lost 6 bases, and 2 bases stayed unmatched. This CDR3 spans 13 amino acids. Germline CDR1 SGHTA, CDR2 FQGNSA. CDR3 amino acids: CASSFQGGQPQHF. The DNA of the CDR3 is TGTGCCAGCAGCTTCCAGGGGGGTCAGCCCCAGCATTTT.

V and J are TRBV3-1 (or the pseudogene TRBV3-2) and TRBJ2-7; D possibly corresponds to TRBD1 (6 bases). Germline V gene data show CDR1 as LGHDT and CDR2 as YNNKEL (reference sequence). The V end lost 1 base, the J end lost 9 bases, and 13 bases lay between the germline ends. CDR3 length equals 13 residues. The CDR3 DNA follows: TGTGCCAGCAGCCAAGCAACAGGGCTGGGGCAGTACTTC. Its translation is CASSQATGLGQYF.

This chain joins TRBV18 and TRBJ1-1; TRBD1 matches 8 bases. CDR1 and CDR2 (germline): KGHSH, LQKENI. V dropped 3 bases and J dropped 7; count of bases not matched to a gene: 7. This CDR3 is 14 amino acids long. CDR3 in DNA: TGTGCCAGCTCACCCACGGACAGGGAGCTTGAAGCTTTCTTT. As protein: CASSPTDRELEAFF.

The V gene is TRBV3-1 (or the pseudogene TRBV3-2), the J gene TRBJ2-7; TRBD2 matches 11 bases. The germline V gene has CDR1 LGHDT and CDR2 YNNKEL (reference sequence). The CDR3 is made up of 16 amino acids. V was pared by 5 bases and J by 4 bases, with 10 bases of the junction left unmatched. CDR3 sequence (DNA): TGTGCCAGCAGCTCCGTAGCGGGGGGGGTACCATACGAGCAGTACTTC. This codes for CASSSVAGGVPYEQYF.

The CDR3 DNA follows: TGTGCCAGCAGTCCGCCGGGGACAGGGCTTTACAATGAGCAGTTCTTC. It codes for CASSPPGTGLYNEQFF. V and J are TRBV27 and TRBJ2-1, with 9 bases fitting TRBD1. This CDR3 has 16 residues. Germline trimming cut 5 bases from V and 4 bases from J; bases unmatched to any gene: 9. Germline lookup yields CDR1 MNHEY and CDR2 SMNVEV (reference sequence).

J is TRBJ2-1 and V is TRBV29-1; TRBD1 might be the D (6 bases). This CDR3 region has 12 residues. The V end lost 3 bases, the J end lost 5 bases, and 8 bases lay between the germline ends. Per germline, CDR1 SQVTM and CDR2 ANQGSEA. CDR3 coding DNA: TGCAGCGTTGACCGGACAGACAATGAGCAGTTCTTC. Amino acid sequence: CSVDRTDNEQFF.

This clone was seen a few times. The gene calls are TRBV6-2 or TRBV6-3 and TRBJ2-7; D is possibly TRBD1 (5 bases). The CDR3 runs 14 residues. Germline V gene lookup returns CDR1 MNHEY and CDR2 SVGEGT. The ends were cut back, 2 bases at V and 3 bases at J, with 11 bases in the middle. CDR3 DNA: TGTGCCAGCAGTTACAGGGGCTCATACTACGAGCAGTACTTC. This sequence encodes CASSYRGSYYEQYF.

The J gene is TRBJ2-5, the V gene TRBV20-1; D gene unclear. The CDR3 extends over 11 amino acids. Germline V CDR1 and CDR2: DFQATT, SNEGSKA (reference sequence). The CDR3 spells CSHRDQETQYF. The CDR3 nucleotides are TGCAGCCACCGGGACCAAGAGACCCAGTACTTC.

This clone occurred once. The V and J genes are TRBV19 and TRBJ2-7; TRBD1 agrees at 9 bases. V was pared by 7 bases and J by 4 bases, with 5 bases of the junction left unmatched. This CDR3 region has 13 residues. Germline CDR1 is LNHDA and CDR2 is SQIVND (reference sequence). In DNA, the CDR3 is TGTGCCAGTAACTCGGGACAGGGATACGAGCAGTACTTC. It translates to CASNSGQGYEQYF.

The V and J genes are TRBV6-2 or TRBV6-3 and TRBJ2-1; 7 bases align to TRBD2. CDR3 size: 16 residues. Germline assignment: CDR1 MNHEY and CDR2 SVGEGT. V shed 0 bases, J shed 6 bases, and the junction held 8 bases outside the gene matches. CDR3 in DNA: TGTGCCAGCAGTTACTCGATGGCGGGGGACCCCAATGAGCAGTTCTTC. Translated, it gives CASSYSMAGDPNEQFF.

V and J are TRBV7-9 and TRBJ2-1; 9 bases map to TRBD1. The V gene end was trimmed by 5 bases and the J gene end by 5 bases; junction bases not matched to a gene: 7. The CDR3 covers 15 residues. Germline CDR1 and CDR2: SEHNR and FQNEAQ (reference sequence). The CDR3 sequence is CASSRRDRENNEQFF. The CDR3 bases are TGTGCCAGCAGCCGCCGGGACAGGGAGAACAATGAGCAGTTCTTC.

The chain couples TRBV24-1 to TRBJ2-2; tentative D call: TRBD1 (6 bases). V lost 3 bases and J lost 1, with 8 bases in between. Germline CDR1 is KGHDR and CDR2 is SFDVKD. The CDR3 runs 15 residues. This CDR3 reads CATSDPGQNTGELFF. The CDR3 DNA sequence: TGTGCCACCAGTGATCCGGGACAGAACACCGGGGAGCTGTTTTTT.

The chain carries TRBV10-3 and TRBJ1-6; TRBD1 aligns across 8 bases. Germline loops: CDR1 ENHRY, CDR2 SYGVKD. After removal of 3 bases from V and 5 bases from J, the junction contained 3 bases not matched to a gene. The CDR3 length is 15 residues. For the CDR3, the DNA is TGTGCCATCAGTGATAAGGGACAGGATAATTCACCCCTCCACTTT. This codes for CAISDKGQDNSPLHF.

This clone came up a few times. This CDR3 is CATSRDLQAEEAFF. For the CDR3, the DNA is TGTGCCACCAGCAGAGATTTACAGGCCGAGGAAGCTTTCTTT. This chain connects TRBV15 to TRBJ1-1; D is perhaps TRBD1 (5 bases). Germline V gives CDR1 LNHNV, CDR2 YYDKDF (reference sequence). Trimming cost V 0 bases and J 8 bases, with 13 bases left between them. This CDR3 is 14 amino acids long.

The CDR3 DNA reads TGTGCCAGCAGACCCGGTCCCAACTACGAGCAGTACTTC. Translating it yields CASRPGPNYEQYF. The J gene is TRBJ2-7, the V gene TRBV27, with unresolved D. V lost 6 bases to trimming and J lost 3 bases, with 12 bases between them. The CDR3 contains 13 residues. Germline V gives CDR1 MNHEY, CDR2 SMNVEV (reference sequence).

The table lists this clone with a few counts. This chain links TRBV30 with TRBJ2-7, with 7 bases fitting TRBD1. Looked up from germline, CDR1 is GTSNPN and CDR2 is SVGIG (reference sequence). Trimming removed 0 bases from V and 3 bases from J; junction bases left unmatched: 5. The CDR3 runs to 14 residues. CDR3 nucleotide sequence: TGTGCCTGGAGTGTAGAAAACAGGGGCTACGAGCAGTACTTC. This encodes CAWSVENRGYEQYF.